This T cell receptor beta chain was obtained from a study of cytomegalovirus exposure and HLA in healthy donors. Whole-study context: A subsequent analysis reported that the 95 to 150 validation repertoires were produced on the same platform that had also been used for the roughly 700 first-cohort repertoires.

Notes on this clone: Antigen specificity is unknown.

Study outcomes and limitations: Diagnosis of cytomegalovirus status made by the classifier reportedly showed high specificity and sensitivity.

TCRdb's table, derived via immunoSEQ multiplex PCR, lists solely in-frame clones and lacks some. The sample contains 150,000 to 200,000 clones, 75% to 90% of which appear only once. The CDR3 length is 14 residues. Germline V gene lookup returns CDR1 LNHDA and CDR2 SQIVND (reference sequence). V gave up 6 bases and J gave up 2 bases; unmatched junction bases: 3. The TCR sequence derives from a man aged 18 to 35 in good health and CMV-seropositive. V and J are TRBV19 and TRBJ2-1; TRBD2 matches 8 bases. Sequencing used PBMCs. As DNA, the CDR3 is TGTGCCAGTAGACGGGAGGGGGCCTACAATGAGCAGTTCTTC. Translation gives CASRREGAYNEQFF.